These T cell receptor beta chains were read from a single sample in a study of vaccination effects on CD4 cells after COVID-19. These receptors' targets are unknown. Profiling relied on immunoSEQ multiplex PCR, and the TCRdb table lists in-frame clones only, not all of them. The data hold 40,000 to 50,000 clones, with roughly 65% observed a single time. The specimen comprised CD4+ T cells from PBMCs cultured with a peptide pool, sampled before COVID-19 vaccination. Receptors were obtained from a human donor who had a prior SARS-CoV-2 infection. Each CDR3 is given with its conserved first and last residue. Fields, in order: J gene, V gene, clone size, D gene, CDR3 DNA, CDR3 protein. The D gene is left open where the match is weak. The size entry is marked missing in some rows and otherwise reads once, few, many or a size class.

J gene: TRBJ2-7
V gene: TRBV2
clone size: NA
D gene: TRBD2
CDR3 DNA: TGTGCCAGCAGTGAAGGGGGGACTATCGACGAGCAGTACTTC
CDR3 protein: CASSEGGTIDEQYF

J gene: TRBJ1-2
V gene: TRBV5-4
clone size: NA
D gene: NA
CDR3 DNA: TGTGCCAGCAGCGCCCCTCAGGGGTTCGGTGGCTACACCTTC
CDR3 protein: CASSAPQGFGGYTF

J gene: TRBJ2-7
V gene: TRBV27
clone size: few
D gene: NA
CDR3 DNA: TGTGCCAGCAGTTTAACCCCTGGCGTCTCCATCTACGAGCAGTACTTC
CDR3 protein: CASSLTPGVSIYEQYF

J gene: TRBJ2-7
V gene: TRBV6-1
clone size: NA
D gene: NA
CDR3 DNA: TGTGCCAGCAGTGAAGCCCCGGACAGTTACTACGAGCAGTACTTC
CDR3 protein: CASSEAPDSYYEQYF

J gene: TRBJ1-4
V gene: TRBV6-2/TRBV6-3
clone size: once
D gene: TRBD1
CDR3 DNA: TGTGCCAGCAGTCACCCCCCCGGACAGGGACGGGGCAACTCTAATGAAAAACTGTTTTTT
CDR3 protein: CASSHPPGQGRGNSNEKLFF

J gene: TRBJ1-6
V gene: TRBV5-6
clone size: NA
D gene: TRBD1
CDR3 DNA: TGTGCCAGCAGCTTGGCCTTTTGGGACAGGGGCCCTCTTTCACCCCTCCACTTT
CDR3 protein: CASSLAFWDRGPLSPLHF

J gene: TRBJ1-2
V gene: TRBV18
clone size: NA
D gene: NA
CDR3 DNA: TGTGCCAGCTCACCTAGGTCAGCGGCAACTTATGGCTACACCTTC
CDR3 protein: CASSPRSAATYGYTF

J gene: TRBJ2-7
V gene: TRBV15
clone size: NA
D gene: NA
CDR3 DNA: TGTGCCACCAGCAGGGGAGCTGGCGACGAGCAGTACTTC
CDR3 protein: CATSRGAGDEQYF

J gene: TRBJ1-3
V gene: TRBV18
clone size: few
D gene: TRBD1
CDR3 DNA: TGTGCCAGCTCATCCACAGGGGAACCTGGAAACACCATATATTTT
CDR3 protein: CASSSTGEPGNTIYF

J gene: TRBJ1-1
V gene: TRBV11-3
clone size: few
D gene: TRBD1
CDR3 DNA: TGTGCCAGCAGCCCCAACCTCCGGGGACAGTCGAACACTGAAGCTTTCTTT
CDR3 protein: CASSPNLRGQSNTEAFF

J gene: TRBJ1-1
V gene: TRBV14
clone size: NA
D gene: NA
CDR3 DNA: TGTGCCAGCAGCCCCTTCGAGACAGCTGAAGCTTTCTTT
CDR3 protein: CASSPFETAEAFF

J gene: TRBJ2-7
V gene: TRBV5-4
clone size: NA
D gene: NA
CDR3 DNA: TGTGCCAGCAGCCCATCAGGAAGATTAGGCGACGAGCAGTACTTC
CDR3 protein: CASSPSGRLGDEQYF

J gene: TRBJ1-2
V gene: TRBV7-9
clone size: NA
D gene: NA
CDR3 DNA: TGTGCCAGCAGCTTATCGCCGGGACGGAACTATGGCTACACCTTC
CDR3 protein: CASSLSPGRNYGYTF

J gene: TRBJ1-1
V gene: TRBV18
clone size: NA
D gene: NA
CDR3 DNA: TGTGCCAGCTCACCAGAGGTGAACACTGAAGCTTTCTTT
CDR3 protein: CASSPEVNTEAFF

J gene: TRBJ1-2
V gene: TRBV5-4
clone size: NA
D gene: NA
CDR3 DNA: TGTGCCAGCACCCCAGGGGTCTCCAACTATGGCTACACCTTC
CDR3 protein: CASTPGVSNYGYTF

J gene: TRBJ2-4
V gene: TRBV19
clone size: NA
D gene: NA
CDR3 DNA: TGTGCCAGTAGTGTGGTCGGTGACATTCAGTACTTC
CDR3 protein: CASSVVGDIQYF

J gene: TRBJ2-6
V gene: TRBV19
clone size: NA
D gene: TRBD1
CDR3 DNA: TGTGCCAGTAGTACCGGACAGGGCCTCTCCTCTGGGGCCAACGTCCTGACTTTC
CDR3 protein: CASSTGQGLSSGANVLTF

J gene: TRBJ2-7
V gene: TRBV18
clone size: NA
D gene: NA
CDR3 DNA: TGTGCCAGCTCACCAAAAACAGGGTTGGGGGAGCAGTACTTC
CDR3 protein: CASSPKTGLGEQYF

J gene: TRBJ2-7
V gene: TRBV28
clone size: NA
D gene: NA
CDR3 DNA: TGTGCCAGCAGACCAAGGGGACTTACATTGTACGAGCAGTACTTC
CDR3 protein: CASRPRGLTLYEQYF

J gene: TRBJ1-1
V gene: TRBV7-2
clone size: NA
D gene: NA
CDR3 DNA: TGTGCCAGCAGCTTAATCGGTACAGCCACTGAAGCTTTCTTT
CDR3 protein: CASSLIGTATEAFF

J gene: TRBJ2-3
V gene: TRBV7-3
clone size: NA
D gene: TRBD2
CDR3 DNA: TGTGCCAGCAGCTCGAGTAGCGGGAGGTGGGATACGCAGTATTTT
CDR3 protein: CASSSSSGRWDTQYF

J gene: TRBJ1-2
V gene: TRBV7-2
clone size: few
D gene: NA
CDR3 DNA: TGTGCCAGCAGCTTAGAAACGTCGAGAGGCTACACCTTC
CDR3 protein: CASSLETSRGYTF

J gene: TRBJ2-5
V gene: TRBV6-2/TRBV6-3
clone size: NA
D gene: NA
CDR3 DNA: TGTGCCAGCAGTCCCGGGCCGGGAACACAAGAGACCCAGTACTTC
CDR3 protein: CASSPGPGTQETQYF

J gene: TRBJ1-6
V gene: TRBV6-1
clone size: NA
D gene: NA
CDR3 DNA: TGTGCCAGCAGTGATCAAGGACGGGGGAATTCACCCCTCCACTTT
CDR3 protein: CASSDQGRGNSPLHF

J gene: TRBJ1-5
V gene: TRBV3-1/TRBV3-2
clone size: NA
D gene: NA
CDR3 DNA: TGTGCCAGCAGCCAAGCGGGGAGCAATCAGCCCCAGCATTTT
CDR3 protein: CASSQAGSNQPQHF

J gene: TRBJ1-1
V gene: TRBV14
clone size: NA
D gene: NA
CDR3 DNA: TGTGCCAGCAGCCGACTCAGGGGCTTGAACACTGAAGCTTTCTTT
CDR3 protein: CASSRLRGLNTEAFF

J gene: TRBJ2-1
V gene: TRBV2
clone size: NA
D gene: NA
CDR3 DNA: TGTGCCAGCAAGGAGGGCCCAGTGGGGCAGTTCTTC
CDR3 protein: CASKEGPVGQFF

J gene: TRBJ2-2
V gene: TRBV7-3
clone size: NA
D gene: NA
CDR3 DNA: TGTGCCAGCAGCTCGAACACCGGGGAGCTGTTTTTT
CDR3 protein: CASSSNTGELFF